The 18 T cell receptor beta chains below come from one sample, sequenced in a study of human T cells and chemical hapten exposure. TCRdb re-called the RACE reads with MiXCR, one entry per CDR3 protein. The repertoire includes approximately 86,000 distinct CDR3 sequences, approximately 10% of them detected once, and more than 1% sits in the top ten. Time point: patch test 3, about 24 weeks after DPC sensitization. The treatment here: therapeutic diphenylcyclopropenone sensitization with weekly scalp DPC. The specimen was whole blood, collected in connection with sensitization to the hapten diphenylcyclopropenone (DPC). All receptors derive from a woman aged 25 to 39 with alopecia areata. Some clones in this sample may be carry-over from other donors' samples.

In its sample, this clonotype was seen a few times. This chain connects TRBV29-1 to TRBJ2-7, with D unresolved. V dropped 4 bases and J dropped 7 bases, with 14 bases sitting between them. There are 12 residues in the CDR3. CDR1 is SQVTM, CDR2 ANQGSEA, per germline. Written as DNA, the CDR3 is TGCAGCGTTGGGCTTAGGAATGGTGAGCAGTACTTC. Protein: CSVGLRNGEQYF.

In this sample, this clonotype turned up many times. The CDR3 here is CASSDRETNSPLHF. CDR3 DNA: TGTGCCAGCTCCGACAGGGAAACTAATTCACCCCTCCACTTT. The gene calls are TRBV18 and TRBJ1-6, with 7 bases matching TRBD1. V was clipped by 6 bases and J by 6 bases; unmatched bases: 5. Germline-derived CDR1 and CDR2 are KGHSH and LQKENI. The CDR3 runs to 14 residues.

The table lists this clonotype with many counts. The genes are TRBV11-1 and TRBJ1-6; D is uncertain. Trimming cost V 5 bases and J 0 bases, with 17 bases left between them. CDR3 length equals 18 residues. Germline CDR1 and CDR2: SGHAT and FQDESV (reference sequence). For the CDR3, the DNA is TGTGCCAGCAGCCATCGTAGCGTACGGAGCTCCTATAATTCACCCCTCCACTTT. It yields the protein CASSHRSVRSSYNSPLHF.

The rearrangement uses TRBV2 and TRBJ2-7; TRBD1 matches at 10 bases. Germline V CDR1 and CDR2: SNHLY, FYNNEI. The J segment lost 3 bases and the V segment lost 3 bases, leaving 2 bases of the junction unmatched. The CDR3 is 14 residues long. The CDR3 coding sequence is TGTGCCAGCAGTGAGGGACAGGGGATCTACGAGCAGTACGTC. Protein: CASSEGQGIYEQYV.

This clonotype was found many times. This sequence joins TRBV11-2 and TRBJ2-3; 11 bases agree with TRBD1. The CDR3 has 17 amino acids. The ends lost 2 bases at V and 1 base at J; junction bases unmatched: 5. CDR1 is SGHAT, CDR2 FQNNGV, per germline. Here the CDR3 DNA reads TGTGCCAGCAGCTTACAAGGACAGGGGGCTGGCACAGATACGCAGTATTTT. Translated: CASSLQGQGAGTDTQYF.

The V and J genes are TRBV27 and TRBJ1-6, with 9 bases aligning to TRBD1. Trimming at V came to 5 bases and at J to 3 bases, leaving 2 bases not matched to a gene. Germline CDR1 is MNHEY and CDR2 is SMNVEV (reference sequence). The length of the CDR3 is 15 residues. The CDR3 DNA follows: TGTGCCAGCAGTCAGACAGGGGGCTATAATTCACCCCTCCACTTT. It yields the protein CASSQTGGYNSPLHF.

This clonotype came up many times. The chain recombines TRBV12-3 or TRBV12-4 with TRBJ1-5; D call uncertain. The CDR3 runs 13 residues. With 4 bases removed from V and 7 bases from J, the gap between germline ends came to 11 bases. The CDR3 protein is CASSSPSSQPQHF. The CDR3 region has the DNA TGTGCCAGCAGTTCCCCCTCTTCCCAGCCCCAGCATTTT.

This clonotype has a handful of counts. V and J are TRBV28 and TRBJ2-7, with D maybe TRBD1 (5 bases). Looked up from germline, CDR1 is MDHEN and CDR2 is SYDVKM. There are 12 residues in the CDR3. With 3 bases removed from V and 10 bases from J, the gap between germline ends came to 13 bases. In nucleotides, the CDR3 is TGTGCCAGCAGTTTCCACCGGACAAAACAGTACGTC. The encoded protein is CASSFHRTKQYV.

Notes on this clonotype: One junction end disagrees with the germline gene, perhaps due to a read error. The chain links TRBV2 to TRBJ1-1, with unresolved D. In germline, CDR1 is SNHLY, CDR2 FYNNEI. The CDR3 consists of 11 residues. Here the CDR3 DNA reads TGTGCCAGCAGTGACAGGATTTGGCTGATCTTT. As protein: CASSDRIWLIF.

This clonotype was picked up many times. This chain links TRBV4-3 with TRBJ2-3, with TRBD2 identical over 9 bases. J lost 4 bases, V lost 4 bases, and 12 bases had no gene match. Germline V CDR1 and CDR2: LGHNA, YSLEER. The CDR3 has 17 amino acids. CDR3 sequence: CASSPVRLSGSPDTQYF. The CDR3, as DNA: TGCGCCAGCAGCCCGGTCAGGCTTAGCGGGAGTCCAGATACGCAGTATTTT.

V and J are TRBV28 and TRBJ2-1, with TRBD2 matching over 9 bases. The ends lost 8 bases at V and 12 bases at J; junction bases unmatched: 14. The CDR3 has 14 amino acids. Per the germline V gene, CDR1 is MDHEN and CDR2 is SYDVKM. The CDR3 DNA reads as TGTGCCAGCTCGGAGCGGGGGGTCGGTGTAAGGCAGTTCTTC. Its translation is CASSERGVGVRQFF.

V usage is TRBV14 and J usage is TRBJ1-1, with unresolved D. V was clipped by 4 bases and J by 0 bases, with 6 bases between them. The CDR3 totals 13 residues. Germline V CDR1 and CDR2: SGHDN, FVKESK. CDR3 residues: CASSRNMNTEAFF. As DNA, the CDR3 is TGTGCCAGCAGCCGTAACATGAACACTGAAGCTTTCTTT.

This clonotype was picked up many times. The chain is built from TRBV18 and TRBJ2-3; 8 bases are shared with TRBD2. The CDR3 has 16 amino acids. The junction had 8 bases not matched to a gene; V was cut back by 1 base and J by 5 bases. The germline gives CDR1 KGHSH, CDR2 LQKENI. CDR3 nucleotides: TGTGCCAGCTCACCACGATCAGCGGGAGTAATAGATACGCAGTATTTT. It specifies CASSPRSAGVIDTQYF.

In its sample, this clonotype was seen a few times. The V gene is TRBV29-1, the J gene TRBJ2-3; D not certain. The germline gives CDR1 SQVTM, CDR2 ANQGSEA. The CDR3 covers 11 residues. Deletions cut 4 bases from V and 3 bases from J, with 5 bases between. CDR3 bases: TGCAGCGTTGGACGAACAGATACGCAGTATTTT. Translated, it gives CSVGRTDTQYF.

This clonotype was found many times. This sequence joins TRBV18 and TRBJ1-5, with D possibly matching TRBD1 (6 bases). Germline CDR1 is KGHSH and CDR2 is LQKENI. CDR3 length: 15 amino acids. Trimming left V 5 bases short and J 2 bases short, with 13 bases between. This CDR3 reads CASSLGGLGNQPQHF. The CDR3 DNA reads TGTGCCAGCTCATTGGGGGGGCTTGGCAATCAGCCCCAGCATTTT.

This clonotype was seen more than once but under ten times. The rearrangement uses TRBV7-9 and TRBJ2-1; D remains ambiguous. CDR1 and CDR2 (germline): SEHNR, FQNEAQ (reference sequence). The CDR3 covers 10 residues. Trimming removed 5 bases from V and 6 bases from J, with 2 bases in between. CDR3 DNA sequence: TGTGCCAGCAGCGTCAATGAGCAGTTCTTC. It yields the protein CASSVNEQFF.

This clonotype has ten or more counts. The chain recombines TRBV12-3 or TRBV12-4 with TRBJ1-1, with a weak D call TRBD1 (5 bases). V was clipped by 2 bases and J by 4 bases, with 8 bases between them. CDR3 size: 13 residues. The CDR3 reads CASSLQGITEAFF. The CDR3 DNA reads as TGTGCCAGCAGTTTACAGGGCATCACTGAAGCTTTCTTT.

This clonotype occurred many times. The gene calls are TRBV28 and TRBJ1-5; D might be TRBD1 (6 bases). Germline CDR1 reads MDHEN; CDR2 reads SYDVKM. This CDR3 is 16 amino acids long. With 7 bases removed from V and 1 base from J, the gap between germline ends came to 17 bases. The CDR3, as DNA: TGTGCCAGCAAAACCGCAACCAGGGGCAGCAATCAGCCCCAGCATTTT. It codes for CASKTATRGSNQPQHF.